This TCR beta chain was sequenced in a study of radiation and T cells in renal cell carcinoma. Time point of the sample: baseline pretreatment blood. Treatment specified: 15 Gy SBRT to primary tumor, nephrectomy 4 weeks later. This clone was recorded only once. The ends lost 0 bases at V and 7 bases at J; junction bases unmatched: 10. The CDR3 length is 15 residues. Germline CDR1 and CDR2: SGHTS and YDEGEE. TCRdb keeps only in-frame clones here, not all; method: immunoSEQ multiplex PCR. The table has approximately 150,000 clones, 88% seen once. The sequence was obtained from a woman between 70 and 85 years old with renal cell carcinoma. The starting material was blood, obtained from a patient whose treatment included radiotherapy and nephrectomy. The rearrangement uses TRBV5-8 and TRBJ2-7; 7 bases fit TRBD1. This chain's CDR3 is CASSLAPRGSEEQYF. The CDR3 DNA sequence: TGTGCCAGCAGCTTGGCCCCCAGGGGGTCGGAGGAGCAGTACTTC.